This T cell receptor (beta chain) was identified during a study of control samples from healthy donors and cancer patients. Sequencing used immunoSEQ multiplex PCR; TCRdb keeps in-frame clones, though not all of them. The sample contains 100,000 to 150,000 clones, about 91% of which appear only once. The CDR3 contains 11 residues. The germline V gene has CDR1 SNHLY and CDR2 FYNNEI. Trimming pared 6 bases from V and 5 bases from J, leaving 6 bases between. The source is a man aged 18-30 years in good health. The genes are TRBV2 and TRBJ2-3; D call uncertain. Sequencing input: blood. The CDR3 reads CASRQLDTQYF. CDR3 DNA sequence: TGTGCCAGCAGACAGTTAGATACGCAGTATTTT.